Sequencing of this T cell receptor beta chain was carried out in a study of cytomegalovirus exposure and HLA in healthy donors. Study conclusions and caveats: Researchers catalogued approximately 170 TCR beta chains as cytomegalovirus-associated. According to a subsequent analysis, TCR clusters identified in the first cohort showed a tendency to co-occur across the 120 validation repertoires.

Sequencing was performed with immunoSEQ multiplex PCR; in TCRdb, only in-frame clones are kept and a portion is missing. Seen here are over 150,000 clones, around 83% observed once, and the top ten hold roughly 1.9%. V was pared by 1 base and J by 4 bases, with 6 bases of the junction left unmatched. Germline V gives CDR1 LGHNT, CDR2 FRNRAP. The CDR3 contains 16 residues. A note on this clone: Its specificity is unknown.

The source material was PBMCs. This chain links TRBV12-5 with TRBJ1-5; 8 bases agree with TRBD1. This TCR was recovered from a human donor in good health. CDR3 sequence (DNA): TGTGCTAGTGGTTTGGGCGGACAGGGCCGGAATCAGCCCCAGCATTTT. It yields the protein CASGLGGQGRNQPQHF.